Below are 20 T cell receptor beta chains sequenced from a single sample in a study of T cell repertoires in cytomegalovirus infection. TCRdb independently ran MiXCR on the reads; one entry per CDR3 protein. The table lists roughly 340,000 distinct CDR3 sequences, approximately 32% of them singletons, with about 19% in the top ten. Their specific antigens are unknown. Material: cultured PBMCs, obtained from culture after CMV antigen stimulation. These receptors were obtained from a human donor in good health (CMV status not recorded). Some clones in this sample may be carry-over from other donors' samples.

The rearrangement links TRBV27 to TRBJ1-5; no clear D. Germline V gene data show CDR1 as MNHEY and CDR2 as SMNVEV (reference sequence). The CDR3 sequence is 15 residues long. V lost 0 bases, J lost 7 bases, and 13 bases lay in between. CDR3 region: CASSLSWLSGQPQHF. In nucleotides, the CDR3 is TGTGCCAGCAGTTTATCCTGGCTATCGGGGCAGCCCCAGCATTTT.

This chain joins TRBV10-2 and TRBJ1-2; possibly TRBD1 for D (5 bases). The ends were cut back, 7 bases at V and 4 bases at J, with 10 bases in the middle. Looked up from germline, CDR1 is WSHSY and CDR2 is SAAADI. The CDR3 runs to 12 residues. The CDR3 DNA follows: TGCGCCAGCATGACAGACTCCTATGGCTACACCTTC. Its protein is CASMTDSYGYTF.

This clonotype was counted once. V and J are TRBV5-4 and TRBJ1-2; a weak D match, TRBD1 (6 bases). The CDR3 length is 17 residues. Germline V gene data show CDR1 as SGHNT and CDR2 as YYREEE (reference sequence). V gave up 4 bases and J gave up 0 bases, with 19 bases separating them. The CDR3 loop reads CASSPGGGRATNYGYTF. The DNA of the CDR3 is TGTGCCAGCAGCCCCGGGGGGGGGCGTGCGACTAACTATGGCTACACCTTC. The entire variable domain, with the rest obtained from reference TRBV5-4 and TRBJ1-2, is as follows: ETGVTQSPTHLIKTRGQQVTLRCSSQSGHNTVSWYQQALGQGPQFIFQYYREEENGRGNFPPRFSGLQFPNYSSELNVNALELDDSALYLCASSPGGGRATNYGYTFGSGTRLTVV.

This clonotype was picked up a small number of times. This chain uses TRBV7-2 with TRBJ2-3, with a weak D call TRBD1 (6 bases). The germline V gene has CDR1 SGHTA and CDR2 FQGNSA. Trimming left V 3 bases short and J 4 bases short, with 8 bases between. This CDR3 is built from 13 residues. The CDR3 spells CASSFRGPDTQYF. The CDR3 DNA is TGTGCCAGCAGCTTCAGGGGACCAGATACGCAGTATTTT.

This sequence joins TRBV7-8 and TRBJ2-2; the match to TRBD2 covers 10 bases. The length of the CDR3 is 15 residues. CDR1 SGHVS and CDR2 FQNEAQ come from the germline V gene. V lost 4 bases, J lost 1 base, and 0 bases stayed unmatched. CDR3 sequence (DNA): TGTGCCAGCAGCTCTAGCGGGGGGAACACCGGGGAGCTGTTTTTT. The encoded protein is CASSSSGGNTGELFF. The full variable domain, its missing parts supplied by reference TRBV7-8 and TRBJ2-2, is GAGVSQSPRYKVAKRGQDVALRCDPISGHVSLFWYQQALGQGPEFLTYFQNEAQLDKSGLPSDRFFAERPEGSVSTLKIQRTQQEDSAVYLCASSSSGGNTGELFFGEGSRLTVL.

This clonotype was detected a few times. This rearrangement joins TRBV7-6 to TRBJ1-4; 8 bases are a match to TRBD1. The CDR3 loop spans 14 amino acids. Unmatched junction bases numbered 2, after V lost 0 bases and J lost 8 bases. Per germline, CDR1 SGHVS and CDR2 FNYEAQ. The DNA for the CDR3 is TGTGCCAGCAGCTTAGCGGGGACAGGCGAAAAACTGTTTTTT. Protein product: CASSLAGTGEKLFF.

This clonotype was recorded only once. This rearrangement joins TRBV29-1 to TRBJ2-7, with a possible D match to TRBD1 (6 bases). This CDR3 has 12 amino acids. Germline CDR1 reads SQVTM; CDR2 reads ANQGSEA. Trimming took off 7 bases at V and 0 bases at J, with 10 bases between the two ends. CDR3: CSAGTYSYEQYF. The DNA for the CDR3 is TGCAGCGCCGGGACATACTCCTACGAGCAGTACTTC.

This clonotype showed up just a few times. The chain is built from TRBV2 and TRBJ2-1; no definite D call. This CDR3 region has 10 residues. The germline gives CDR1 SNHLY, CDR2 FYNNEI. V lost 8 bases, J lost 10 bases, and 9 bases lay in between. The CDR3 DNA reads TGTGCCAGCGCCAGCTGGGAGCAGTTCTTC. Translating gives CASASWEQFF.

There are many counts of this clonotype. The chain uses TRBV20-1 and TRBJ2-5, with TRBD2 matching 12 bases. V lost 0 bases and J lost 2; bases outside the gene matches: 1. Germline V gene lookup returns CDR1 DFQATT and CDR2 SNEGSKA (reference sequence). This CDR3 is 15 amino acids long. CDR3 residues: CSARELAGGQETQYF. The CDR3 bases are TGCAGTGCTAGAGAACTAGCGGGGGGTCAAGAGACCCAGTACTTC.

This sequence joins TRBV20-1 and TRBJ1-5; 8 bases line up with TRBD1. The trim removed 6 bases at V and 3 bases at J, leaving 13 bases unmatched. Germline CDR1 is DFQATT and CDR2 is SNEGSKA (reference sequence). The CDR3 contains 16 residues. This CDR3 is CSARSRQGAFNQPQHF. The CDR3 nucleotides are TGCAGTGCCAGGAGTCGGCAGGGGGCTTTCAATCAGCCCCAGCATTTT.

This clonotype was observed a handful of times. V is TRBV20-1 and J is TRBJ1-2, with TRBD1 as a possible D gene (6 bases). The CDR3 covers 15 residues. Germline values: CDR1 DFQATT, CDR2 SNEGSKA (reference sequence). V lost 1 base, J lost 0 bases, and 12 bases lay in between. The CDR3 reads CSARVGGVPNYGYTF. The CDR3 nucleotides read TGCAGTGCTAGAGTAGGGGGAGTCCCTAACTATGGCTACACCTTC.

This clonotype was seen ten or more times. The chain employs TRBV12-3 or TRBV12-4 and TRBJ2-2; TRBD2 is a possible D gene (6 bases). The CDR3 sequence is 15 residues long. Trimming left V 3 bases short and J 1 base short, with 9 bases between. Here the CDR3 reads CASSFAGRNTGELFF. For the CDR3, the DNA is TGTGCCAGCAGTTTTGCGGGGAGGAACACCGGGGAGCTGTTTTTT.

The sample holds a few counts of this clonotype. CDR3 region: CASGGEGLRTEAFF. CDR3 nucleotide sequence: TGTGCCAGCGGAGGGGAGGGTTTGAGGACTGAAGCTTTCTTT. V gene TRBV12-3 or TRBV12-4 combines with J gene TRBJ1-1, with D possibly TRBD1 on 5 matching bases. The CDR3 is made up of 14 amino acids. The ends were cut back, 8 bases at V and 5 bases at J, with 18 bases in the middle.

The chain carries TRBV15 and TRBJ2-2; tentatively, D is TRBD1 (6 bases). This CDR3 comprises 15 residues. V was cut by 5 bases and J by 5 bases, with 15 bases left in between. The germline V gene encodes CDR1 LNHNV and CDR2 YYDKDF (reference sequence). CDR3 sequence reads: CATSGWGQTTGELFF. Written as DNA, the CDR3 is TGTGCCACCAGCGGGTGGGGACAAACTACCGGGGAGCTGTTTTTT. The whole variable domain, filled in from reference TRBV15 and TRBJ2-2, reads DAMVIQNPRYQVTQFGKPVTLSCSQTLNHNVMYWYQQKSSQAPKLLFHYYDKDFNNEADTPDNFQSRRPNTSFCFLDIRSPGLGDTAMYLCATSGWGQTTGELFFGEGSRLTVL.

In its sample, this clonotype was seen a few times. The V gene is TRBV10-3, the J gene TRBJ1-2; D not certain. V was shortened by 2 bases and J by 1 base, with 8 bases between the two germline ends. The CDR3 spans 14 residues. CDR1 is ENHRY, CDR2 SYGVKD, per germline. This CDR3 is CAISEGRNNYGYTF. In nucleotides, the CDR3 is TGTGCCATCAGTGAGGGACGTAATAACTATGGCTACACCTTC.

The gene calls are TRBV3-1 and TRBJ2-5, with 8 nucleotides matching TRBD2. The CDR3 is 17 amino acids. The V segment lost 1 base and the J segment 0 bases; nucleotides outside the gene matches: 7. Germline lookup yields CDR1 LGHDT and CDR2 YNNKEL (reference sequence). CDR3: CASSQGSDSGDQETQYF. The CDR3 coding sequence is TGTGCCAGCAGCCAAGGGTCGGATAGCGGGGACCAAGAGACCCAGTACTTC.

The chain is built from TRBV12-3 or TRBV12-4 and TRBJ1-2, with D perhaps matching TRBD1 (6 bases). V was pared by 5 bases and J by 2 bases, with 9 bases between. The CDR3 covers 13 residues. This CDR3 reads CASSTGTNYGYTF. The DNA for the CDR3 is TGTGCCAGCAGTACAGGGACCAACTATGGCTACACCTTC.

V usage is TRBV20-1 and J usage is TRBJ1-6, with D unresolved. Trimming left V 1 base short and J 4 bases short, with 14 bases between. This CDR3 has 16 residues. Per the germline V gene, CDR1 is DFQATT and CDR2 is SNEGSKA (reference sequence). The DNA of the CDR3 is TGCAGTGCTAGAGTTCCCGGGAGTCTGTATAATTCACCCCTCCACTTT. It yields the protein CSARVPGSLYNSPLHF.

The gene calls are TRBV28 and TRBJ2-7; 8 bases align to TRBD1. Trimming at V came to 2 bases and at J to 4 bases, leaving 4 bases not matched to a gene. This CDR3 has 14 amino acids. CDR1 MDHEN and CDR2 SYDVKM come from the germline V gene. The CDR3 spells CASSLEQGVYEQYF. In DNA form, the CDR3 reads TGTGCCAGCAGTTTAGAACAGGGGGTGTACGAGCAGTACTTC.

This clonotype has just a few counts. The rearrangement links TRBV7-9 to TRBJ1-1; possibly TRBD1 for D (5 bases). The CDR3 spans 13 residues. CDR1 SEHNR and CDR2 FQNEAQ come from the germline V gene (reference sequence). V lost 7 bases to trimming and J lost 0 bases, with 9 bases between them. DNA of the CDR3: TGTGCCAGCATCGACAGTTTGAACACTGAAGCTTTCTTT. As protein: CASIDSLNTEAFF.